This TCR beta chain was observed in a study of shared clonotypes between healthy human individuals. The table came from immunoSEQ multiplex PCR; TCRdb's copy has only in-frame clones and leaves some out. Found here are about half a million clones, roughly 80% of them singletons; the top ten hold approximately 11%. The CDR3 sequence is 15 residues long. Trimming took off 8 bases at V and 8 bases at J, with 21 bases between the two ends. Germline lookup yields CDR1 SNHLY and CDR2 FYNNEI. The chain is built from TRBV2 and TRBJ1-4; weak D call: TRBD1 (5 bases). The clonotype originates from a woman in her thirties or forties in good health. Some clones in this sample may be carry-over from other donors' samples. Sample: PBMCs. In DNA, the CDR3 is TGTGCCAGCGGGGGTGCGCAGGGAACAGAGGAAAAACTGTTTTTT. It specifies CASGGAQGTEEKLFF.